Presented here are 5 T cell receptor beta chains from one specimen sequenced in a study of blood T cell repertoires in COVID-19 (dated by TCRdb to about 2020). Library preparation used the immunoSEQ multiplex PCR assay. Drawn from immuneACCESS, this table holds only the in-frame rearrangements with V and J called that TCRdb kept. Clones are partly lost; checked studies trace under half to an unresolved V gene and leave the rest unexplained. Present in this sample are some 120,000 clones, 65% to 90% of which were seen just once. Around 27% of the sample comes from the top ten. The sequencing input was peripheral blood. All receptors derive from a woman aged 80 or older with acute or convalescent COVID-19.

The chain is built from TRBV18 and TRBJ1-1; 9 nucleotides line up with TRBD1. Germline V gene sequence: CDR1 KGHSH, CDR2 LQKENI. J lost 1 base, V lost 5 bases, and 2 bases had no gene match. The CDR3 consists of 14 residues. The CDR3 bases are TGTGCCAGCTCAAGGACAGGGGAGAACACTGAAGCTTTCTTT. It encodes CASSRTGENTEAFF.

This clone was picked up one time. The V and J genes are TRBV10-2 and TRBJ1-1; TRBD1 matches 7 bases. Trimming took 5 bases from V and 0 from J; bases not matched to a gene: 3. Per the germline V gene, CDR1 is WSHSY and CDR2 is SAAADI. The CDR3 spans 14 residues. The CDR3 DNA reads TGCGCCAGCAGTTGGGACAGTTTGAACACTGAAGCTTTCTTT. It yields the protein CASSWDSLNTEAFF.

V usage is TRBV4-2 and J usage is TRBJ1-6, with a tentative D call TRBD1 (5 bases). The CDR3 length is 17 residues. Germline values: CDR1 LGHNA, CDR2 YNFKEQ. V dropped 1 base and J dropped 4 bases, with 14 bases sitting between them. The CDR3 DNA reads TGTGCCAGCAGCCAAGTGGGGGGTGGGGGATATAATTCACCCCTCCACTTT. This encodes CASSQVGGGGYNSPLHF.

This chain connects TRBV19 to TRBJ2-7; D is unclear. CDR3 length equals 14 residues. Trimming removed 3 bases from V and 5 bases from J, with 14 bases in between. The germline gives CDR1 LNHDA, CDR2 SQIVND (reference sequence). CDR3 DNA: TGTGCCAGTAGTATCCCCCCTCTTCACAACGAGCAGTACTTC. Amino acid sequence: CASSIPPLHNEQYF.

CDR3: CSASGSLGLRVQPQHF. The CDR3 region has the DNA TGCAGTGCTAGTGGGTCTTTGGGGCTCAGGGTTCAGCCCCAGCATTTT. This rearrangement joins TRBV20-1 to TRBJ1-5; possible D gene TRBD1, 5 bases. Per germline, CDR1 DFQATT and CDR2 SNEGSKA (reference sequence). Deletions cut 3 bases from V and 6 bases from J, with 21 bases between. CDR3 length: 16 residues.